Included here is one TCR beta chain sequence, with context. Its antigen is as yet unknown. This sample is part of a study of cytomegalovirus exposure and HLA in healthy donors. Study observations and caveats: According to the study, 150 to 200 TCR beta chains were cytomegalovirus-associated.

While the first cohort had fewer than 850 subjects, the donors belonged to the separate validation cohort of roughly 120 subjects. Assay used: immunoSEQ multiplex PCR; TCRdb lists only in-frame clones, some missing. There are approximately 300,000 clones in the sample; 87% occur only once, and over 1% lies in the top ten. The material sequenced was PBMCs. This clonotype was obtained from a young woman in good health and CMV-seropositive.

CDR3 amino acids: CASSLVVGEQFF. In DNA form, the CDR3 reads TGTGCCAGCAGCTTAGTCGTGGGTGAGCAGTTCTTC. This sequence joins TRBV11-2 and TRBJ2-1; D unresolved. V lost 1 base to trimming and J lost 9 bases, with 7 bases between them. Germline CDR1 SGHAT, CDR2 FQNNGV. The CDR3 extends over 12 amino acids.